The 8 T cell receptor beta chains below were found in one sample sequenced in a study of vaccination effects on CD4 cells after COVID-19. No antigen is known for these receptors. The method was immunoSEQ multiplex PCR; TCRdb's version includes in-frame clones alone and lacks a portion of them. Of 40,000 to 55,000 clones in the sample, around 74% were seen once. An approximately 10-day culture period preceded the isolation of CD4+ T cells. Here the sequenced sample was CD4+ T cells from PBMCs cultured without peptide, taken before COVID-19 vaccination. These TCRs come from a human donor who had a prior SARS-CoV-2 infection.

The chain carries TRBV2 and TRBJ2-1, with D unresolved. The CDR3 is 15 residues long. Germline V lookup: CDR1 SNHLY, CDR2 FYNNEI. The V gene lost 1 base and the J gene lost 6 bases, with 13 bases spanning the gap. CDR3 region: CASSEGPVWANEQFF. The CDR3 bases are TGTGCCAGCAGTGAAGGGCCCGTGTGGGCCAATGAGCAGTTCTTC.

This chain uses TRBV29-1 with TRBJ2-3; 7 bases line up with TRBD1. Germline V lookup: CDR1 SQVTM, CDR2 ANQGSEA. With V trimmed by 5 bases and J by 5 bases, 10 bases remained unmatched. This CDR3 contains 14 residues. In DNA, the CDR3 is TGCAGCGTTCCACAGGGGCCCCACGGAGATACGCAGTATTTT. Translation gives CSVPQGPHGDTQYF.

The rearrangement links TRBV12-3 or TRBV12-4 to TRBJ1-1; D is unresolved. Trimming took off 7 bases at V and 1 base at J, with 4 bases between the two ends. The CDR3 totals 11 residues. CDR3 amino acids: CASMQNTEAFF. The CDR3 DNA sequence: TGTGCCAGCATGCAGAACACTGAAGCTTTCTTT.

This chain links TRBV5-1 with TRBJ2-1; 11 bases match TRBD1. The CDR3 consists of 14 residues. Germline CDR1 is SGHRS and CDR2 is YFSETQ. The junction had 4 bases not matched to a gene; V was cut back by 4 bases and J by 7 bases. The CDR3 protein is CASSQGTGGNEQFF. For the CDR3, the DNA is TGCGCCAGCAGCCAGGGGACAGGGGGGAATGAGCAGTTCTTC.

This clone appeared a few times. This rearrangement joins TRBV5-5 to TRBJ1-1; D not resolved. This CDR3 region has 13 residues. The ends were cut back, 0 bases at V and 6 bases at J, with 9 bases in the middle. From germline, CDR1 is SGHKS and CDR2 YYEKEE (reference sequence). CDR3 DNA: TGTGCCAGCAGCTTGGGACAAAAGTCTGAAGCTTTCTTT. Its translation is CASSLGQKSEAFF. Supplemented by reference TRBV5-5 and TRBJ1-1, the full variable domain reads DAGVTQSPTHLIKTRGQQVTLRCSPISGHKSVSWYQQVLGQGPQFIFQYYEKEERGRGNFPDRFSARQFPNYSSELNVNALLLGDSALYLCASSLGQKSEAFFGQGTRLTVV.

The chain employs TRBV7-2 and TRBJ2-7; no reliable D call. This CDR3 region has 15 residues. The ends were cut back, 4 bases at V and 2 bases at J, with 15 bases in the middle. From germline, CDR1 is SGHTA and CDR2 FQGNSA. CDR3 nucleotide sequence: TGTGCCAGCAGCTCCATGGACGGGTCCCCCTACGAGCAGTACTTC. Its protein product is CASSSMDGSPYEQYF.

This chain joins TRBV2 and TRBJ1-6; tentatively, D is TRBD1 (5 bases). V dropped 4 bases and J dropped 8 bases, with 9 bases sitting between them. Germline CDR1 SNHLY, CDR2 FYNNEI. The CDR3 extends over 13 amino acids. In DNA form, the CDR3 reads TGTGCCAGCAGTGTGCTAGGGGATTCACCCCTCCACTTT. Amino acid sequence: CASSVLGDSPLHF.

The genes are TRBV5-6 and TRBJ2-7; D gene ambiguous. V gave up 1 base and J gave up 2 bases, with 10 bases separating them. The CDR3 length is 14 residues. Germline CDR1 SGHDT, CDR2 YYEEEE. The CDR3 DNA is TGTGCCAGCAGCTTGTACGCAGGAACCTACGAGCAGTACTTC. It encodes CASSLYAGTYEQYF. Variable domain in full (rest from reference TRBV5-6 and TRBJ2-7): DAGVTQSPTHLIKTRGQQVTLRCSPKSGHDTVSWYQQALGQGPQFIFQYYEEEERQRGNFPDRFSGHQFPNYSSELNVNALLLGDSALYLCASSLYAGTYEQYFGPGTRLTVT.